This T cell receptor beta chain was sequenced for a study of tissue T cells after allogeneic stem cell transplantation. Sequencing was performed with immunoSEQ multiplex PCR; in TCRdb, only in-frame clones are kept and a portion is missing. This sample has 28,000 or so clones; about 89% occur once, and the top ten carry 1.5% to 2%. Unmatched junction bases numbered 10, after V lost 6 bases and J lost 4 bases. The CDR3 consists of 15 residues. Germline assignment: CDR1 SGHRS and CDR2 YFSETQ. With respect to this clone: The target antigen is unknown.

Overall study findings and caveats: Limitations included a small, clinically heterogeneous cohort and limited sampling depth. The study did not identify alloreactive or antigen-specific tissue TCRs, and some clones might be persisting host cells.

The V call is TRBV5-1, the J call TRBJ1-3; 7 bases map to TRBD1. The input for sequencing was blood, taken before transplantation. The TCR originated in a male donor at least 60 years old who later had graft-versus-host disease after an allogeneic stem cell transplant. CDR3 sequence (DNA): TGCGCCAGCACCCTTGGGAACAGGGGAGGAAACACCATATATTTT. Residues: CASTLGNRGGNTIYF. Full variable domain (remainder filled in from reference TRBV5-1 and TRBJ1-3): KAGVTQTPRYLIKTRGQQVTLSCSPISGHRSVSWYQQTPGQGLQFLFEYFSETQRNKGNFPGRFSGRQFSNSRSEMNVSTLELGDSALYLCASTLGNRGGNTIYFGEGSWLTVV.